This TCR beta chain was recovered during a study of siplizumab effects on memory and regulatory T cells (dated by TCRdb to between 2017 and 2020). In the study overall: The study looked at the effect of siplizumab, an anti-CD2 antibody, on alloreactive T-cell subsets in allogeneic mixed lymphocyte reactions made from human PBMCs. What the work shows at the level of the full study, not this receptor alone: The cumulative frequency of alloreactive sequences traceable to unstimulated CD4+ memory T cells was significantly reduced by siplizumab. Among mappable alloreactive CD4+ clones, the Treg-derived fraction averaged around 63% with siplizumab versus around 25% in control reactions. Roughly 80-95% of proliferating CD4+ or CD8+ clones could not be assigned a naive or memory phenotype. Because sequences at frequencies below about 10^-5 were poorly captured, only a minor fraction of alloreactive clones could be mapped back to unstimulated subsets. Unstimulated naive T cells appeared more diverse than memory T cells, and naive cells seemed to contribute substantially to the alloresponse. Whether proliferating Tregs from siplizumab cultures were suppressive was not functionally confirmed.

This clone was detected only a few times. Which antigen it targets is not known. Per-nucleotide qualities are absent, and no much larger clonotype sits a single base away. Receptor libraries were prepared by the immunoSEQ multiplex PCR assay. The deep sequencing platform assayed around 10^5 TCR templates per sample. Genomic DNA extracted from sorted T cells was used for TCRbeta CDR3 sequencing. In the paper's pipeline: The R programming language was used for clonal analysis of TCRbeta CDR3 data. Comparing unstimulated samples against CFSE-low samples taken after the reaction was how alloreactive CD4+ and CD8+ clones were defined. Regulatory or non-regulatory origin of alloreactive CD4+ clones was assigned by matching sequences to the sorted unstimulated Treg and non-Treg repertoires. TCRdb obtained this table from immuneACCESS and retained in-frame rearrangements with V and J assigned. These tables miss some clones; where compared with another copy, unresolved V genes account for less than half of the shortfall, and the remainder is unexplained. V, J and clone size are taken as reported in that table, and D and trimming were inferred from the DNA itself. Present in this sample are approximately 120,000 clones, about 91% of which were seen just once. Clones ranked in the top ten supply 0.65% to 0.9% of the sample.

Sorted unstimulated T cells and proliferating T cells recovered from mixed lymphocyte reactions were subjected to TCRbeta CDR3 sequencing. Fresh whole blood from about 11 HLA-typed healthy donors was used as the source from which PBMCs were isolated. To map where alloreactive clones came from, unstimulated CD4+ regulatory T cells were FACS-sorted. The receptor comes from a human donor in good health. Material: Tregs sorted from blood.

The CDR3 in this case is CASSTTDISLRETQYF. The bases read TGTGCCAGCTCAACGACAGATATTAGCCTTCGTGAGACCCAGTACTTC. Recombination connected TRBV18 to TRBJ2-5; the D segment could be TRBD1, given 5 matching bases. V loses 5 bases, J loses 5 bases, and the germline ends lie 21 bases apart. The CDR3, cysteine through phenylalanine, is 16 amino acids long. Only the CDR3 part of the read is kept: 48 bases, read in frame from the first base. From a lookup of the germline V gene, CDR1 and CDR2 are KGHSH and LQKENI.